Following are 9 T cell receptor beta chains from one sample sequenced in a study of blood T cell repertoires in COVID-19. Libraries were prepared by immunoSEQ multiplex PCR; TCRdb keeps only in-frame clonotypes and omits some of them. The sample gives 140,000 or so clones, around four fifths of which show up once; less than 7% is in the top ten. Sequences were obtained from PBMCs or T cells enriched from blood (not recorded which). These receptors were collected from a woman aged 35 to 49 who had recovered from COVID-19.

This chain connects TRBV6-5 to TRBJ2-3, with 9 bases aligning to TRBD2. The V gene's germline CDR1 is MNHEY and CDR2 SVGAGI. The CDR3 is 15 amino acids. Trimming removed 8 bases from V and 2 bases from J; junction bases left unmatched: 8. CDR3 bases: TGTGCCAGCTGGCAACTAGCGGGCACCACAGATACGCAGTATTTT. This codes for CASWQLAGTTDTQYF.

This chain joins TRBV5-6 and TRBJ1-1; 9 nucleotides match TRBD1. Germline V gene lookup returns CDR1 SGHDT and CDR2 YYEEEE. V trimming: 6 bases; J trimming: 3 bases; junction bases outside the gene matches: 9. The CDR3 runs 15 residues. The CDR3 region has the DNA TGTGCCAGCATTCTAGACACAGGGGGCCACACTGAAGCTTTCTTT. Its translation: CASILDTGGHTEAFF.

The V gene is TRBV5-5, the J gene TRBJ2-3; possible D gene TRBD2, 6 bases. Deletions cut 2 bases from V and 0 bases from J, with 13 bases between. The CDR3 is 16 residues long. From germline, CDR1 is SGHKS and CDR2 YYEKEE (reference sequence). CDR3 coding DNA: TGTGCCAGCAGCTTCCAGGCCGCGGGAAGCACAGATACGCAGTATTTT. It codes for CASSFQAAGSTDTQYF.

This chain joins TRBV7-6 and TRBJ2-1; TRBD2 matches at 12 bases. The CDR3 covers 17 residues. Germline V gene lookup returns CDR1 SGHVS and CDR2 FNYEAQ. The J segment lost 5 bases and the V segment lost 4 bases, leaving 9 bases of the junction unmatched. The chain's CDR3 is CASSSRPSGRAHNEQFF. The CDR3 DNA reads TGTGCCAGCAGCTCCCGTCCTAGCGGGAGGGCCCACAATGAGCAGTTCTTC.

In this sample, this clone turned up once. V is TRBV6-5 and J is TRBJ2-7; TRBD1 matches at 8 bases. This CDR3 has 15 amino acids. J lost 3 bases, V lost 4 bases, and 8 bases had no gene match. CDR1 is MNHEY and CDR2 is SVGAGI in the germline V gene. CDR3 in DNA: TGTGCCAGCAGTTCTGGACAGGGCATCTTCTACGAGCAGTACTTC. Residues: CASSSGQGIFYEQYF.

The chain combines TRBV4-1 with TRBJ2-7; 10 positions match TRBD2. The CDR3 length is 16 residues. V shed 0 bases, J shed 3 bases, and the junction held 5 bases outside the gene matches. Germline CDR1 is MGHRA and CDR2 is YSYEKL. The CDR3 here is CASSQEGLAPGYEQYF. CDR3 nucleotides: TGCGCCAGCAGCCAAGAGGGACTAGCGCCGGGCTACGAGCAGTACTTC.

V gene TRBV5-1 combines with J gene TRBJ2-7, with D possibly being TRBD1 (6 bases). In germline, CDR1 is SGHRS, CDR2 YFSETQ. This CDR3 is built from 16 residues. V lost 4 bases, J lost 2 bases, and 19 bases lay in between. CDR3 sequence: CASSPFLGALTYEQYF. CDR3 bases: TGCGCCAGCAGCCCGTTCTTGGGGGCCTTGACCTACGAGCAGTACTTC.

This clone was seen a single time. The same CDR3 also results from other DNA sequences found in this sample. The chain has TRBV4-1 and TRBJ1-5, with D possibly TRBD1 on 6 matching bases. CDR3 length: 15 amino acids. Between the trimmed V and J ends, which lost 0 bases and 1 base, there was a span of 7 bases. CDR1 and CDR2 from the germline V gene are MGHRA and YSYEKL. The CDR3 region is CASSQDRGSNQPQHF. DNA of the CDR3: TGCGCCAGCAGCCAAGACAGGGGAAGCAATCAGCCCCAGCATTTT.

The chain uses TRBV29-1 and TRBJ1-2, with TRBD1 as a possible D gene (5 bases). This CDR3 spans 13 amino acids. Per germline, CDR1 SQVTM and CDR2 ANQGSEA. V lost 7 bases to trimming and J lost 8 bases, with 20 bases between them. The CDR3: CSAEQAGLLGYTF. In nucleotides, the CDR3 is TGCAGCGCTGAGCAAGCGGGACTATTGGGCTACACCTTC.